This is a list of T cell receptor beta chains from one sample in a study of cytomegalovirus exposure and HLA in healthy donors. The protocol was immunoSEQ multiplex PCR, while the TCRdb copy is restricted to in-frame clones and leaves out a portion. The table includes some 310,000 clones, approximately 86% detected once. The sequenced sample consisted of PBMCs. The source is a man aged 25 to 40 in good health and CMV-seronegative. Each CDR3 is given with its conserved first and last residue. A D gene is named only where the DNA matches it firmly. The listing skips clone size in some rows; elsewhere it reads once, few, many or a size class.

clone_size d_call j_call v_call cdr3_nt cdr3_aa
NA NA TRBJ1-2 TRBV6-1 TGTGCCAGCAGTACAGGGTTCTATGGCTACACCTTC CASSTGFYGYTF
NA NA TRBJ1-1 TRBV15 TGTGCCACCAGCAGGCTCCAGGGTGAAGCTTTCTTT CATSRLQGEAFF
NA NA TRBJ2-2 TRBV11-3 TGTGCCAGCAGCCCGGGGGGCTTTAACACCGGGGAGCTGTTTTTT CASSPGGFNTGELFF
NA TRBD1 TRBJ1-1 TRBV6-5 TGTGCCAGCCGGACAGGGCTTACGGTGAACACTGAAGCTTTCTTT CASRTGLTVNTEAFF
NA TRBD1 TRBJ2-7 TRBV5-1 TGCGCCAGCAGCTTGGACCCGGGACAGGGTGGCTACGAGCAGTACTTC CASSLDPGQGGYEQYF
NA TRBD1 TRBJ2-1 TRBV27 TGTGCCAGCAGTCGGACAGGGGGTTACAATGAGCAGTTCTTC CASSRTGGYNEQFF
NA NA TRBJ2-1 TRBV11-3 TGTGCCAGCAGCTTAGAAGATAGCACAGGGTCCTACAATGAGCAGTTCTTC CASSLEDSTGSYNEQFF
once NA TRBJ1-1 TRBV7-9 TGTGCCAGCCACACAGTAAACACTGAAGCTTTCTTT CASHTVNTEAFF
NA NA TRBJ2-5 TRBV6-5 TGTGCCAGCAGTTACTTCAGGGGCCTATACCAAGAGACCCAGTACTTC CASSYFRGLYQETQYF
NA TRBD1 TRBJ1-4 TRBV5-4 TGTGCCAGCAGCTTGGGGACAGGGGGCAGAACTAATGAAAAACTGTTTTTT CASSLGTGGRTNEKLFF
NA TRBD1 TRBJ1-4 TRBV2 TGTGCCAGCAGTGGGCGGGACAGGGGGCCTGCTAATGAAAAACTGTTTTTT CASSGRDRGPANEKLFF
NA TRBD2 TRBJ2-1 TRBV5-6 TGTGCCAGCAGCTTGGGGCTAGCGGGGGCGTGGAATGAGCAGTTCTTC CASSLGLAGAWNEQFF
NA NA TRBJ1-2 TRBV19 TGTGCCAGTAGTATGCCAAGCGGGGTCGATGGCTACACCTTC CASSMPSGVDGYTF
NA NA TRBJ2-5 TRBV11-2 TGTGCCAGCAGCACCCATGCCGGGACCCAGTACTTC CASSTHAGTQYF
NA TRBD1 TRBJ2-1 TRBV7-2 TGTGCCAGCAGCTTACTAACCGGGACAGGGGTCAATGAGCAGTTCTTC CASSLLTGTGVNEQFF
NA TRBD1 TRBJ1-2 TRBV7-9 TGTGCCAGCAGGAGGGGACAGGGGGACTATGGCTACACCTTC CASRRGQGDYGYTF
NA TRBD1 TRBJ2-7 TRBV11-2 TGTGCCAGCAGACCGACCGGGACAGGGTCTACCGAGCAGTACTTC CASRPTGTGSTEQYF
NA TRBD1 TRBJ2-1 TRBV4-3 TGCGCCAGCAGCCAATTGACAGGGGTGGGCAATGAGCAGTTCTTC CASSQLTGVGNEQFF
NA TRBD2 TRBJ2-3 TRBV9 TGTGCCAGCAGGGCACTAGCGGGGGTTAGCACAGATACGCAGTATTTT CASRALAGVSTDTQYF
NA NA TRBJ2-7 TRBV5-4 TGTGCCAGCAGCTTGGCCAGGCAGTCCTACGAGCAGTACTTC CASSLARQSYEQYF
NA TRBD1 TRBJ1-2 TRBV18 TGTGCCAGCTCTCTCCAGGGGGCGGATGGCTACACCTTC CASSLQGADGYTF
NA TRBD1 TRBJ1-1 TRBV7-9 TGTGCCAGCAGCGACAGGGTAGTGGGTGCTTTCTTT CASSDRVVGAFF
NA TRBD2 TRBJ2-7 TRBV19 TGTGCCAGTAAGCCGGGACTAGCTTCGGGGGCTGGCGAGCAGTACTTC CASKPGLASGAGEQYF
NA NA TRBJ1-4 TRBV6-5 TGTGCCAGCAGTTATACGAGGAGCGAAAAACTGTTTTTT CASSYTRSEKLFF
few NA TRBJ2-7 TRBV10-2 TGCGCCAGCAGCGAAGGGGGCGAGCAGTACTTC CASSEGGEQYF
NA NA TRBJ2-1 TRBV29-1 TGCAGCGTTGAAGGGACATCGCGGGGGCCCTACTCCTACAATGAGCAGTTCTTC CSVEGTSRGPYSYNEQFF
NA TRBD2 TRBJ2-1 TRBV2 TGTGCCAGCAGTGAAAGAACTAGCGGCTACAATGAGCAGTTCTTC CASSERTSGYNEQFF
NA TRBD2 TRBJ2-5 TRBV7-7 TGTGCCAGCAGCCCATGGACTAGTCTGCAAGAGACCCAGTACTTC CASSPWTSLQETQYF
NA NA TRBJ2-7 TRBV18 TGTGCCAGCTCACCACCTTACAGGATCTCCTACGAGCAGTACTTC CASSPPYRISYEQYF
NA NA TRBJ1-1 TRBV7-9 TGTGCCAGCAGCGCTTGGACAGATGGAACTGAAGCTTTCTTT CASSAWTDGTEAFF
NA NA TRBJ2-6 TRBV4-3 TGCGCCAGCAGCCCAGACAGAAGCTCTGGGGCCAACGTCCTGACTTTC CASSPDRSSGANVLTF
NA TRBD1 TRBJ2-2 TRBV5-6 TGTGCCAGCAGCTCCGGGGGACAGGGGATCACCGGGGAGCTGTTTTTT CASSSGGQGITGELFF
NA NA TRBJ2-5 TRBV2 TGTGCCAGCAGTCGAGATTCCGAGACCCAGTACTTC CASSRDSETQYF
NA NA TRBJ2-3 TRBV27 TGTGCCAGCAGTGATGGAGCCAGCACAGATACGCAGTATTTT CASSDGASTDTQYF
few NA TRBJ1-2 TRBV19 TGTGCCAGTAGTATAGCTTGGGCGTTCAACTATGGCTACACCTTC CASSIAWAFNYGYTF
NA NA TRBJ2-5 TRBV7-7 TGTGCCAGCAGCTTAGGGCAGGGGCTGGAGACCCAGTACTTC CASSLGQGLETQYF
NA TRBD1 TRBJ1-4 TRBV6-5 TGTGCCAGCAGCCGAAACAGGGGGCACGAAAAACTGTTTTTT CASSRNRGHEKLFF
NA TRBD2 TRBJ2-1 TRBV29-1 TGCAGCGTTGAACTAGCGGGGGGAGGCAATGAGCAGTTCTTC CSVELAGGGNEQFF
NA TRBD1 TRBJ1-2 TRBV4-3 TGCGCCAGCAGGAACAGGGGCAGCGGCTACACCTTC CASRNRGSGYTF
NA NA TRBJ2-7 TRBV10-2 TGCGCCAGCACTATAGGGGCCGAGCAGTACTTC CASTIGAEQYF
NA NA TRBJ1-6 TRBV18 TGTGCCAGCTCACCTGGGCTGACGAGCTCCTATAATTCACCCCTCCACTTT CASSPGLTSSYNSPLHF
NA NA TRBJ1-3 TRBV18 TGTGCCAGCTCAAAGGGGAACACCATATATTTT CASSKGNTIYF